Listed here is a single T cell receptor (beta chain). Antigen specificity is unknown. This CDR3 has 13 amino acids. Deletions cut 6 bases from V and 5 bases from J, with 13 bases between. Germline CDR1 MNHEY, CDR2 SVGAGI. TCRdb keeps only in-frame clones here, not all; method: immunoSEQ multiplex PCR. Among tens of thousands of clones listed, roughly 82% were seen once. This sample stems from a study of a mutant IDH1 vaccine in newly diagnosed glioma. Looking at the study overall: In some groups vaccination began 4-6 weeks post-radiotherapy; others received it with temozolomide. Most patients had received both radiotherapy and temozolomide, the prior options being radiotherapy, temozolomide, or both.

Described time point: week 47, end of study. With topical imiquimod, each dose of the vaccine consisted of 300 ug of mutant IDH1 20-mer peptide. Donors had new WHO grade 3 or 4 IDH1-mutant, ATRX-lost astrocytomas. V gene TRBV6-5 combines with J gene TRBJ1-1, with D perhaps TRBD1 (6 bases). The receptor was derived from a middle-aged man with glioma. Some clones in this sample may be carry-over from other donors' samples. Sample: PBMCs, taken from a glioma patient whose treatment included an IDH1 peptide vaccine. In DNA, the CDR3 is TGTGCCAGCAGAACAGGGACGGGAACTGAAGCTTTCTTT. The encoded protein is CASRTGTGTEAFF.